This T cell receptor beta chain was sequenced in a study of technical replicates of blood from several donors. Looked up from germline, CDR1 is GTSNPN and CDR2 is SVGIG (reference sequence). CDR3 size: 17 residues. V lost 2 bases, J lost 2 bases, and 13 bases stayed unmatched. Assay used: immunoSEQ multiplex PCR; TCRdb lists only in-frame clones, some missing. The sample records tens of thousands of clones, 94% being singletons. This TCR was sampled from a human donor in good health. Sequencing used T cells isolated from PBMCs. The chain has TRBV30 and TRBJ2-3; 7 bases fit TRBD1. The CDR3 spells CAWSPSRDSSATDTQYF. CDR3 coding DNA: TGTGCCTGGAGTCCGTCCCGGGACAGCTCAGCCACAGATACGCAGTATTTT. The full variable domain, rest sourced from reference TRBV30 and TRBJ2-3, is SQTIHQWPATLVQPVGSPLSLECTVEGTSNPNLYWYRQAAGRGLQLLFYSVGIGQISSEVPQNLSASRPQDRQFILSSKKLLLSDSGFYLCAWSPSRDSSATDTQYFGPGTRLTVL.